This T cell receptor beta chain originates from a study of blood T cells in healthy people across ages. Germline assignment: CDR1 SGHRS and CDR2 YFSETQ. The CDR3 spans 15 residues. Findings of the study overall: Versus aged donors, long-lived donors had higher diversity and more naive CD4+ cells.

The sample providers were healthy Caucasian people from Russia, aged about 6 to 100. Concerning this clonotype: The target antigen is unknown. Relative to the germline gene, one junction end is altered; a read error may explain this.

A J-beta primer mix and a sample-barcoded 5' primer were used in a second PCR of roughly 6 to 11 cycles. From the 5' RACE reads, TCRdb called clonotypes with MiXCR, one entry per CDR3 protein. The sample has hundreds of thousands of distinct CDR3 sequences; roughly 30% are singletons. This receptor was obtained from a woman at least 80 years old in good health. This sequence joins TRBV5-1 and TRBJ2-7, with 7 bases lining up with TRBD1. The sequenced sample was blood. CDR3 loop: CASSLGTGRSYKQYF. For the CDR3, the DNA is TGCGCCAGCAGCTTGGGGACAGGCCGTTCCTACAAGCAGTACTTC.